This entry lists 32 T cell receptor beta chains sequenced from one sample in a study of shared clonotypes between healthy human individuals. Method: immunoSEQ multiplex PCR; TCRdb's copy keeps in-frame clones and lacks some. The sample consists of some 800,000 clones, 90% to 95% of them appearing once. The naive CD8 population came from CD45RO-negative cells selected for CCR7, without terminally differentiated effector memory CD45RA+ cells. What was sequenced was naive CD8+ T cells sorted from blood. The source is a man aged 30 to 45 in good health.

The table lists this clone with a count of one. The chain has TRBV4-1 and TRBJ2-2, with TRBD2 matching 8 bases. Per the germline V gene, CDR1 is MGHRA and CDR2 is YSYEKL. The CDR3 is 16 amino acids. Trimming cost V 3 bases and J 7 bases; bases outside gene matches: 10. CDR3 in amino acids: CASSQAPGTRLGELFF. In nucleotides, the CDR3 is TGCGCCAGCAGCCAGGCTCCCGGGACTAGACTCGGGGAGCTGTTTTTT.

This chain connects TRBV28 to TRBJ2-7; 7 nucleotides agree with TRBD2. The CDR3 is 13 residues long. V lost 9 bases to trimming and J lost 2 bases; unmatched junction nucleotides: 7. CDR1 MDHEN and CDR2 SYDVKM come from the germline V gene. Here the CDR3 reads CASCGLGAYEQYF. CDR3 DNA: TGTGCCAGTTGTGGACTAGGCGCCTACGAGCAGTACTTC.

V and J are TRBV7-9 and TRBJ2-1; 13 nucleotides match TRBD2. Germline assignment: CDR1 SEHNR and CDR2 FQNEAQ (reference sequence). The V and J ends lost 4 bases and 8 bases, in that order; junction bases with no gene match: 5. The CDR3 runs to 15 residues. The CDR3 bases are TGTGCCAGCAGCTCCACTAGCGGGAGGGGTCATGAGCAGTTCTTC. Translating it yields CASSSTSGRGHEQFF.

This clone came up once. The chain links TRBV4-1 to TRBJ2-7; tentative D call: TRBD2 (6 bases). CDR1 and CDR2 (germline): MGHRA, YSYEKL. CDR3 length equals 15 residues. The V end lost 6 bases, the J end lost 3 bases, and 18 bases lay between the germline ends. The CDR3 sequence is CASSPLSRGDYEQYF. The CDR3 DNA reads as TGCGCCAGCAGTCCCTTATCGCGGGGAGACTACGAGCAGTACTTC.

The sample holds one count of this clone. The V call is TRBV12-5, the J call TRBJ2-3; a weak D match, TRBD2 (7 bases). Germline loops: CDR1 LGHNT, CDR2 FRNRAP. Trimming removed 6 bases from V and 1 base from J, with 17 bases in between. This CDR3 has 16 residues. CDR3 sequence reads: CASGQGSGGGTDTQYF. The CDR3 DNA is TGTGCTAGTGGGCAGGGCTCGGGGGGCGGCACAGATACGCAGTATTTT.

The chain recombines TRBV5-8 with TRBJ1-5, with a possible D match to TRBD1 (6 bases). Between the trimmed V and J ends, which lost 0 bases and 4 bases, there was a span of 23 bases. The CDR3 has 19 amino acids. Germline-derived CDR1 and CDR2 are SGHTS and YDEGEE. CDR3 in DNA: TGTGCCAGCAGCTTGGACCACCTCATCGGGGGGACAATAAATCAGCCCCAGCATTTT. As protein: CASSLDHLIGGTINQPQHF.

The J gene is TRBJ2-5, the V gene TRBV11-2; D is uncertain. Trimming took 1 base from V and 4 from J, leaving 4 bases between them. This CDR3 contains 12 residues. Germline assignment: CDR1 SGHAT and CDR2 FQNNGV. The CDR3 DNA sequence: TGTGCCAGCAGCTTAGCTTCAGAGACCCAGTACTTC. Translation gives CASSLASETQYF.

The chain links TRBV5-1 to TRBJ2-7, with a weak D call TRBD2 (6 bases). Per the germline V gene, CDR1 is SGHRS and CDR2 is YFSETQ. V was clipped by 0 bases and J by 7 bases, with 11 bases between them. The CDR3 totals 13 residues. The CDR3 sequence is CASSLAGTREQYF. CDR3 coding DNA: TGCGCCAGCAGCTTGGCCGGGACTCGAGAGCAGTACTTC.

The V call is TRBV6-6, the J call TRBJ2-1; D is perhaps TRBD1 (6 bases). Germline V gives CDR1 MNHNY, CDR2 SVGAGI (reference sequence). Trimming cost V 10 bases and J 9 bases, with 22 bases left between them. The CDR3 spans 14 residues. CDR3 DNA: TGTGCCACGAGGAAGGGGGAAGGCTTCAGTGAGCAGTTCTTC. This translates into CATRKGEGFSEQFF.

The chain uses TRBV11-2 and TRBJ1-2; TRBD1 agrees at 8 bases. CDR1 is SGHAT, CDR2 FQNNGV, per germline. The CDR3 totals 14 residues. V trimming: 4 bases; J trimming: 2 bases; junction bases outside the gene matches: 3. The CDR3 loop is CASSWTGPNYGYTF. Written as DNA, the CDR3 is TGTGCCAGCAGCTGGACAGGGCCAAACTATGGCTACACCTTC.

The chain couples TRBV18 to TRBJ1-4, with 8 nucleotides matching TRBD1. The CDR3 contains 13 residues. The J segment lost 7 bases and the V segment lost 2 bases, leaving 0 bases of the junction unmatched. The germline V gene has CDR1 KGHSH and CDR2 LQKENI. The CDR3 coding sequence is TGTGCCAGCTCACCAGACAGGGGTGAAAAACTGTTTTTT. This sequence encodes CASSPDRGEKLFF.

The chain links TRBV30 to TRBJ2-7; D gene ambiguous. V lost 2 bases, J lost 4 bases, and 12 bases lay in between. The CDR3 loop spans 13 amino acids. Germline loops: CDR1 GTSNPN, CDR2 SVGIG (reference sequence). CDR3 in amino acids: CAWSLVSYYEQYF. CDR3 sequence (DNA): TGTGCCTGGAGTCTAGTCTCTTATTACGAGCAGTACTTC.

The chain is built from TRBV5-1 and TRBJ2-7; D not certain. Trimming shortened V by 5 bases and J by 3 bases, and 12 bases separated the two germline ends. Per germline, CDR1 SGHRS and CDR2 YFSETQ. CDR3 length: 13 residues. In DNA, the CDR3 is TGCGCCAGCAGATGGGAAGCTGACTACGAGCAGTACTTC. Amino acid sequence: CASRWEADYEQYF.

The V and J genes are TRBV14 and TRBJ2-4; no clear D gene. The CDR3 length is 14 residues. CDR1 is SGHDN, CDR2 FVKESK, per germline. Between the trimmed V and J ends, which lost 5 bases and 6 bases, there was a span of 14 bases. Here the CDR3 DNA reads TGTGCCAGCAGCGACGGAAGTAAAGGAAACATTCAGTACTTC. It is translated as CASSDGSKGNIQYF.

This chain joins TRBV27 and TRBJ2-3; D perhaps matches TRBD2 (5 bases). There are 14 residues in the CDR3. The germline gives CDR1 MNHEY, CDR2 SMNVEV (reference sequence). The V end lost 5 bases, the J end lost 0 bases, and 9 bases lay between the germline ends. Here the CDR3 DNA reads TGTGCCAGCAGTCCGCGGACTAGCACAGATACGCAGTATTTT. This encodes CASSPRTSTDTQYF.

The chain joins TRBV6-1 to TRBJ1-2; a weak D match, TRBD1 (5 bases). The CDR3 is 16 residues long. CDR1 and CDR2 (germline): MNHNS, SASEGT. V lost 0 bases to trimming and J lost 12 bases, with 23 bases between them. The CDR3 sequence: CASSEAGVSLPDRHTF. In DNA form, the CDR3 reads TGTGCCAGCAGTGAAGCTGGAGTATCACTCCCAGACAGACACACCTTC.

The chain couples TRBV5-1 to TRBJ2-2; 7 nucleotides match TRBD1. CDR1 and CDR2 from the germline V gene are SGHRS and YFSETQ. Losses at the gene ends were 0 bases for V and 8 bases for J; bases not matched to a gene: 16. The CDR3 length is 18 residues. The CDR3 sequence is CASSLGKTGALYGGELFF. The DNA for the CDR3 is TGCGCCAGCAGCTTGGGGAAAACAGGGGCCCTCTATGGAGGGGAGCTGTTTTTT. Full variable domain (outside the CDR3, taken from reference TRBV5-1 and TRBJ2-2): KAGVTQTPRYLIKTRGQQVTLSCSPISGHRSVSWYQQTPGQGLQFLFEYFSETQRNKGNFPGRFSGRQFSNSRSEMNVSTLELGDSALYLCASSLGKTGALYGGELFFGEGSRLTVL.

This clone came up once. The gene calls are TRBV27 and TRBJ2-1; D remains ambiguous. Germline V lookup: CDR1 MNHEY, CDR2 SMNVEV (reference sequence). The V end was cut by 2 bases, the J end by 9 bases, with 11 bases between. CDR3 size: 13 residues. CDR3 nucleotide sequence: TGTGCCAGCAGTTTAACGGGTTTCCCTGAGCAGTTCTTC. Protein: CASSLTGFPEQFF.

The chain combines TRBV9 with TRBJ2-3; 9 nucleotides agree with TRBD1. CDR1 and CDR2 (germline): SGDLS, YYNGEE. Trimming at V came to 4 bases and at J to 5 bases, leaving 14 bases not matched to a gene. CDR3 length: 17 amino acids. CDR3 in DNA: TGTGCCAGCAGCCCACACCCGGGACAGGGCTTAGGAGATACGCAGTATTTT. Translating gives CASSPHPGQGLGDTQYF.

This rearrangement joins TRBV29-1 to TRBJ1-2, with 9 bases matching TRBD1. J lost 4 bases, V lost 4 bases, and 10 bases had no gene match. Germline CDR1 and CDR2: SQVTM and ANQGSEA. The CDR3 is 15 residues long. DNA of the CDR3: TGCAGCGTTGTGGCGGGACAGGGTTTGGGCTATGGCTACACCTTC. Its protein product is CSVVAGQGLGYGYTF.

This chain connects TRBV15 to TRBJ2-3; D unresolved. The CDR3 consists of 13 residues. Trimming removed 3 bases at V and 2 bases at J, with 6 bases between. Germline V gene lookup returns CDR1 LNHNV and CDR2 YYDKDF (reference sequence). The CDR3 sequence: CATSSEVTDTQYF. The CDR3 nucleotides are TGTGCCACCAGCAGCGAGGTCACAGATACGCAGTATTTT.

The rearrangement joins TRBV13 to TRBJ2-3; TRBD2 matches at 7 bases. Per the germline V gene, CDR1 is PRHDT and CDR2 is FYEKMQ (reference sequence). J lost 2 bases, V lost 0 bases, and 5 bases had no gene match. The CDR3 sequence is 16 residues long. The CDR3 here is CASSLGSSGNTDTQYF. The DNA of the CDR3 is TGTGCCAGCAGCTTAGGCTCTAGCGGTAACACAGATACGCAGTATTTT.

The chain has TRBV4-1 and TRBJ2-5, with 12 bases fitting TRBD2. Per the germline V gene, CDR1 is MGHRA and CDR2 is YSYEKL. The CDR3 is 16 residues long. The J segment lost 5 bases and the V segment lost 2 bases, leaving 6 bases of the junction unmatched. Here the CDR3 reads CASSQTSGGIGETQYF. The CDR3 DNA sequence: TGCGCCAGCAGCCAAACTAGCGGGGGGATCGGCGAGACCCAGTACTTC.

The chain employs TRBV4-1 and TRBJ1-4; no firm D call. CDR1 is MGHRA, CDR2 YSYEKL, per germline. Trimming took 4 bases from V and 0 from J, leaving 9 bases between them. The CDR3 is 15 residues long. In DNA form, the CDR3 reads TGCGCCAGCAGCCCACAGATGGCAACTAATGAAAAACTGTTTTTT. Its protein is CASSPQMATNEKLFF.

This chain connects TRBV29-1 to TRBJ2-1, with 8 bases lining up with TRBD2. Per the germline V gene, CDR1 is SQVTM and CDR2 is ANQGSEA. J was trimmed by 2 bases and V by 0 bases; bases with no gene match: 6. CDR3 size: 16 residues. The CDR3 sequence is CSVEDRAGVTYNEQFF. CDR3 nucleotide sequence: TGCAGCGTTGAAGATCGAGCGGGAGTGACCTACAATGAGCAGTTCTTC.

The rearrangement links TRBV27 to TRBJ1-1; D not certain. Germline loops: CDR1 MNHEY, CDR2 SMNVEV (reference sequence). Between the trimmed V and J ends, which lost 6 bases and 6 bases, there was a span of 14 bases. This CDR3 has 13 residues. The CDR3 spells CASSPTELPEAFF. The CDR3 DNA is TGTGCCAGCAGCCCCACCGAATTACCTGAAGCTTTCTTT.

This chain connects TRBV5-1 to TRBJ2-7; TRBD1 is a possible D gene (6 bases). Trimming removed 3 bases from V and 6 bases from J, with 19 bases in between. Germline-derived CDR1 and CDR2 are SGHRS and YFSETQ. This CDR3 region has 15 residues. The CDR3, as DNA: TGCGCCAGCAGCTCGGGACAAAGGGTTTACGGCGAGCAGTACTTC. Translating gives CASSSGQRVYGEQYF.

This rearrangement joins TRBV5-8 to TRBJ1-2, with no clear D. The CDR3 totals 17 residues. The ends were cut back, 1 base at V and 2 bases at J, with 18 bases in the middle. From germline, CDR1 is SGHTS and CDR2 YDEGEE. The CDR3 nucleotides read TGTGCCAGCAGCTTGCGCGGAAAACCTTCGCCGAACTATGGCTACACCTTC. This sequence encodes CASSLRGKPSPNYGYTF.

V usage is TRBV5-6 and J usage is TRBJ2-3; 7 bases fit TRBD2. There are 14 residues in the CDR3. From germline, CDR1 is SGHDT and CDR2 YYEEEE. V lost 4 bases and J lost 8; bases outside the gene matches: 10. The CDR3 DNA reads as TGTGCCAGCAGCCCAGCTAGCGGAGGAGGTACGCAGTATTTT. Translation: CASSPASGGGTQYF.

This chain uses TRBV5-5 with TRBJ1-1; D might be TRBD1 (5 bases). This CDR3 region has 13 residues. CDR1 and CDR2 (germline): SGHKS, YYEKEE (reference sequence). V was trimmed by 7 bases and J by 8 bases, leaving 18 bases between them. CDR3 nucleotides: TGTGCCAGCGCGCCGGGGGGAGCATTGGAAGCTTTCTTT. Its translation: CASAPGGALEAFF.

This chain connects TRBV25-1 to TRBJ2-7, with TRBD1 identical over 9 bases. CDR3 length equals 16 residues. V lost 2 bases to trimming and J lost 5 bases; unmatched junction nucleotides: 10. The germline CDR1 and CDR2 sequences are MGHDK and SYGVNS. CDR3 amino acids: CASSERGGQGGDEQYF. CDR3 coding DNA: TGTGCCAGCAGTGAACGTGGGGGACAGGGAGGTGACGAGCAGTACTTC.

V usage is TRBV27 and J usage is TRBJ2-2; no definite D call. Germline values: CDR1 MNHEY, CDR2 SMNVEV (reference sequence). The CDR3 contains 15 residues. V was clipped by 2 bases and J by 1 base, with 8 bases between them. The CDR3 region is CASSLTLMNTGELFF. CDR3 DNA: TGTGCCAGCAGTTTAACCCTGATGAACACCGGGGAGCTGTTTTTT.